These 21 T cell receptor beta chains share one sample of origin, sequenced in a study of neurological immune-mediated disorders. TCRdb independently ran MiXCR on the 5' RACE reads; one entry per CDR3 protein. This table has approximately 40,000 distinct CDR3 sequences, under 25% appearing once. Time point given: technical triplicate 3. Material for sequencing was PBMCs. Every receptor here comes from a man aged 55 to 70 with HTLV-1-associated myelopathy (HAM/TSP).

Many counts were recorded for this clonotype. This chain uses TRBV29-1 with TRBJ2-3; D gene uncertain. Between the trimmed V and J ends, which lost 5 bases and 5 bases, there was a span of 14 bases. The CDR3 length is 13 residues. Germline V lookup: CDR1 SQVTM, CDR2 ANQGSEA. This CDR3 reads CSVIVSSVDTQYF. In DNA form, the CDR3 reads TGCAGCGTTATAGTTAGCTCCGTAGATACGCAGTATTTT.

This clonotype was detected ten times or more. CDR3 sequence: CASSPGLAVNNEQFF. The CDR3 nucleotides are TGTGCCAGCAGCCCCGGACTAGCCGTTAACAATGAGCAGTTCTTC. This chain links TRBV7-9 with TRBJ2-1; 8 bases match TRBD2. This CDR3 contains 15 residues. Germline lookup yields CDR1 SEHNR and CDR2 FQNEAQ (reference sequence). Trimming at V came to 5 bases and at J to 5 bases, leaving 8 bases not matched to a gene.

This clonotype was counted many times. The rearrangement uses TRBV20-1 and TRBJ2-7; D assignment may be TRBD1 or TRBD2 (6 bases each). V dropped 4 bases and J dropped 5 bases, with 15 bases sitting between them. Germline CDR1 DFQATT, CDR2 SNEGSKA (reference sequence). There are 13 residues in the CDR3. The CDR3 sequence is CSATRRGVNEQYF. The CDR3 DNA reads TGCAGTGCTACCAGGAGGGGGGTAAACGAGCAGTACTTC.

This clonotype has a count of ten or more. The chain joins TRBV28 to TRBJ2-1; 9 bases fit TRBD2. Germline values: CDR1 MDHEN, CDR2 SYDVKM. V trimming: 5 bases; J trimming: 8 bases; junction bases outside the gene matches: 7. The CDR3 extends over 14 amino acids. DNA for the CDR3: TGTGCCAGCAGTCGGGCGGGAGGGGGCGATGAGCAGTTCTTC. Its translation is CASSRAGGGDEQFF.

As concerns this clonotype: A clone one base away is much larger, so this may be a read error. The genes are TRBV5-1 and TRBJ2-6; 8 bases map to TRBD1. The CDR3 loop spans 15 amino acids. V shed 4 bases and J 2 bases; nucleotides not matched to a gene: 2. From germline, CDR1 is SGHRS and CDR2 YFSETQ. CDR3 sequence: CASSTTGAGANVLTF. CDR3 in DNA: TGCGCCAGCAGCACGACAGGGGCTGGGGCCAACGTCCTGACTTTC.

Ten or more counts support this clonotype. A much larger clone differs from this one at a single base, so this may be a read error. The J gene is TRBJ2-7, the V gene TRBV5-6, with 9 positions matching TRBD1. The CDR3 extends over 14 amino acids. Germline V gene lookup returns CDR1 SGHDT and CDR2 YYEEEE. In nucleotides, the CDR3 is TGTGCCAACAGCCGGGGACAGGGCCCCTACGAGCAGTACTTC. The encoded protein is CANSRGQGPYEQYF.

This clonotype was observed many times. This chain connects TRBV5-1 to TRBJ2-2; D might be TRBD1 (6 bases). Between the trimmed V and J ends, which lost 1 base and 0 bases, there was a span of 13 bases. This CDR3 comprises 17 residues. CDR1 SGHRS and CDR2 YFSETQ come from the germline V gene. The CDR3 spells CASSLSAGQSNTGELFF. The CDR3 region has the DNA TGCGCCAGCAGCTTGTCGGCAGGACAGTCGAACACCGGGGAGCTGTTTTTT.

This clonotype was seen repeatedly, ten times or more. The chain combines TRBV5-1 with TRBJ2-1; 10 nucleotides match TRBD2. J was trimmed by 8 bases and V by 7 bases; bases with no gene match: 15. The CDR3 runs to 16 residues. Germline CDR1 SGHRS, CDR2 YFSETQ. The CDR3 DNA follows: TGCGCCAGCCGGGAAGGACCTAGCGGGAGAGGCGATGAGCAGTTCTTC. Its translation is CASREGPSGRGDEQFF.

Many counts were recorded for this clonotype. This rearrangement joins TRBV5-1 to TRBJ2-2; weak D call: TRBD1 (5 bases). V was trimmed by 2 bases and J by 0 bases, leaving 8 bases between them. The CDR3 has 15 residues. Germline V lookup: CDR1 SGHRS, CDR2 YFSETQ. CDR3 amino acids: CASSFGASNTGELFF. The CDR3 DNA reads TGCGCCAGCAGCTTTGGGGCTTCGAACACCGGGGAGCTGTTTTTT.

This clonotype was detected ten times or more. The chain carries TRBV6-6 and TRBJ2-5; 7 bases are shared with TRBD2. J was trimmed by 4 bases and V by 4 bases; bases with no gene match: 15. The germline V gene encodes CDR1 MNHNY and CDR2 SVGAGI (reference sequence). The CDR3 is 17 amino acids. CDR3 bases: TGTGCCAGCAGTTTCTCCCCGGCGCGGGGGACTGGAGAGACCCAGTACTTC. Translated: CASSFSPARGTGETQYF.

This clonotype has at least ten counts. The CDR3 region has the DNA TGCAGTGCTAGAGACCGGGACAGATACAATGAGCAGTTCTTC. Translating gives CSARDRDRYNEQFF. The V call is TRBV20-1, the J call TRBJ2-1; TRBD1 matches 7 bases. The CDR3 consists of 14 residues. Trimming removed 0 bases from V and 4 bases from J; junction bases left unmatched: 3. Germline V gives CDR1 DFQATT, CDR2 SNEGSKA (reference sequence).

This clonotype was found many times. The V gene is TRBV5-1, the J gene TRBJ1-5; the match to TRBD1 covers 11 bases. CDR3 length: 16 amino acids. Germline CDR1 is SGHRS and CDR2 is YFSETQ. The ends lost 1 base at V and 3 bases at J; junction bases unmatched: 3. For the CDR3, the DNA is TGCGCCAGCAGCTTGACGGGACAGGGGGACAATCAGCCCCAGCATTTT. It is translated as CASSLTGQGDNQPQHF.

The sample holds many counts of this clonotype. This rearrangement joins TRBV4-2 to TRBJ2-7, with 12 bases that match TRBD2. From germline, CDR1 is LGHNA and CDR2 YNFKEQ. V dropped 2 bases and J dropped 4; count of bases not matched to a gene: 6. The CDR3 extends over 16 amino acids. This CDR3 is CASSQLGLAGPYEQYF. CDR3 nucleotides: TGTGCCAGCAGCCAACTCGGACTAGCGGGGCCATACGAGCAGTACTTC.

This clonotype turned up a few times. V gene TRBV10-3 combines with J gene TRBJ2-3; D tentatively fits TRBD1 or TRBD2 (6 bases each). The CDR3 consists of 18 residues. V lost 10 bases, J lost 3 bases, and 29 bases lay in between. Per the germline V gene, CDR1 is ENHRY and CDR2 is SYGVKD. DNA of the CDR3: TGTGCCACCGGCCCGGCCGGGGGCGAGGAAAAGCAGACAGATACGCAGTATTTT. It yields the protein CATGPAGGEEKQTDTQYF.

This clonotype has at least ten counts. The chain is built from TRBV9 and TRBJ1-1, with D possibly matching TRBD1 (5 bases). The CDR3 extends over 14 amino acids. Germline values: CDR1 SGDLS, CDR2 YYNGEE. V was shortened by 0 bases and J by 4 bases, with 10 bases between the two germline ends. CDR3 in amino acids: CASSVEGRATEAFF. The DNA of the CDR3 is TGTGCCAGCAGCGTAGAGGGCAGGGCCACTGAAGCTTTCTTT.

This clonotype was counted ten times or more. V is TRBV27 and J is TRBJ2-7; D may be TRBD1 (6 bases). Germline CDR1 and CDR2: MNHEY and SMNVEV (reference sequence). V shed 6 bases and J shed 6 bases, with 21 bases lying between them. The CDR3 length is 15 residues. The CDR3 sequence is CASSSASGHPPEQYF. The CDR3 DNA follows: TGTGCCAGCAGCTCCGCCTCGGGACATCCCCCCGAGCAGTACTTC.

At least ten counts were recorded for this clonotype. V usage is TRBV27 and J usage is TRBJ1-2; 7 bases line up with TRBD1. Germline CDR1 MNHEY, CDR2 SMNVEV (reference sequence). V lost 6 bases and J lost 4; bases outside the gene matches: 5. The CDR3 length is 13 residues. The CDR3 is CASRATGVYGYTF. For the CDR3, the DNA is TGTGCCAGCAGGGCTACAGGGGTCTATGGCTACACCTTC.

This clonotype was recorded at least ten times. The CDR3 reads CASSVSGGLGETQYF. CDR3 in DNA: TGCGCCAGCAGCGTGTCGGGAGGGCTGGGAGAGACCCAGTACTTC. The V call is TRBV5-1, the J call TRBJ2-5, with TRBD2 matching over 8 bases. The CDR3 has 15 amino acids. From germline, CDR1 is SGHRS and CDR2 YFSETQ. After removal of 4 bases from V and 4 bases from J, the junction contained 9 bases not matched to a gene.

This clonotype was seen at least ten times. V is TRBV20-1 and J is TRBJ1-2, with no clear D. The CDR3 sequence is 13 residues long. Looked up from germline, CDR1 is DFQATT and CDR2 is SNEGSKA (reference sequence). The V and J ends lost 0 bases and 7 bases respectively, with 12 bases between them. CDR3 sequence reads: CSARDAIDLGYTF. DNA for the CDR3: TGCAGTGCTAGAGACGCTATCGATCTTGGCTACACCTTC.

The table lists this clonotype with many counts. The CDR3 nucleotides are TGCAGTGCCCCCCCGTCGGGGGCGGAGACCCAGTACTTC. Protein: CSAPPSGAETQYF. This sequence joins TRBV20-1 and TRBJ2-5, with D perhaps TRBD1 or TRBD2 (6 bases each). CDR1 and CDR2 (germline): DFQATT, SNEGSKA (reference sequence). CDR3 length: 13 amino acids. V was shortened by 6 bases and J by 5 bases, with 16 bases between the two germline ends.

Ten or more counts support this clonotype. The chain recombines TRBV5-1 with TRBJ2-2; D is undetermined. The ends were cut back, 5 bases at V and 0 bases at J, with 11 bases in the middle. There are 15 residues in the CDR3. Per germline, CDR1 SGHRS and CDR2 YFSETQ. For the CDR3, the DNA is TGCGCCAGCAGGGTCCGGCAGACGAACACCGGGGAGCTGTTTTTT. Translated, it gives CASRVRQTNTGELFF.